This entry features one T cell receptor beta chain sequence. The antigen is not known. The CDR3 consists of 15 residues. Trimming removed 6 bases from V and 7 bases from J, with 18 bases in between. The sample belongs to a study of Graves' ophthalmopathy and Graves' hyperthyroidism. Study background: Peripheral blood collection took place at initial diagnosis, before any treatment.

As the template, RNA transcripts were used to amplify TCR beta CDR3 regions. An initial RT-PCR round employing HTBI primers preceded a second-round multiplex PCR. Via MiXCR, TCRdb re-called the multiplex PCR reads, giving one row per CDR3 protein. The table has roughly 230,000 distinct CDR3 sequences, 20% to 25% seen once; the top ten hold more than 35%. Patients were excluded if they had other autoimmune diseases or uncontrolled infections, and likewise if pregnancy or lactation applied. The PBMCs were taken from about 10 ml of fresh peripheral blood. Points from the study as a whole: Blood also contained most of the expanded thyroid clonotypes above 0.001 frequency.

The chain combines TRBV12-3 or TRBV12-4 with TRBJ2-2; TRBD1 might be the D (6 bases). This receptor was obtained from a woman in her fifties or sixties with Graves' ophthalmopathy. The sequenced sample was peripheral blood. CDR3 amino acids: CASSRRDKEHGELFF. In DNA, the CDR3 is TGTGCCAGCAGCCGCCGGGACAAGGAGCACGGGGAGCTGTTTTTT.